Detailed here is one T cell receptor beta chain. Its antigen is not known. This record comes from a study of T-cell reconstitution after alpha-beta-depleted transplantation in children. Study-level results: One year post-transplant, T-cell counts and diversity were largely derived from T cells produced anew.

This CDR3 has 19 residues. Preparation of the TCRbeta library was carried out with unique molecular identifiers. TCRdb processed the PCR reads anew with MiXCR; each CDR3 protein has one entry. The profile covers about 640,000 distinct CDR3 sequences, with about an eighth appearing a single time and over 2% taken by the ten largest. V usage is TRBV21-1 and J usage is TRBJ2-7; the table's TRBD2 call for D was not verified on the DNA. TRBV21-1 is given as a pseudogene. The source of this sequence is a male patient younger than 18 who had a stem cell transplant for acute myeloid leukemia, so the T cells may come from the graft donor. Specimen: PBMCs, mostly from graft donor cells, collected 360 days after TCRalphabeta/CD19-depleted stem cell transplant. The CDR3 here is CASSKALFSNANQVYEQYF. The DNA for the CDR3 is TGTGCCAGCAGCAAAGCGCTTTTCAGCAACGCTAACCAAGTCTACGAGCAGTACTTC.